The clone carrying this T cell receptor (beta chain) was observed many times. CDR1 and CDR2 (germline): SGHRS, YFSETQ. The ends were cut back, 0 bases at V and 0 bases at J, with 8 bases in the middle. The CDR3 contains 15 residues. Authors' analysis steps: Construction of a distant-metastasis classifier for papillary thyroid cancer relied on CDR3 differences across clinicopathological groups. MiXCR was used by TCRdb to re-call the PCR reads. The V and J calls, along with clone size, are taken from TCRdb and not from the paper's own processing. The table records 24,000 or so clones, roughly 11% of them present only once. Thyroid surgery had not been preceded by any treatment in any patient. The sample belongs to a study of metastatic and nonmetastatic thyroid tumors. The overall study: Thyroid patients, malignant and benign, had repertoires compared across blood and tumor or nodule tissue.

The material sequenced was blood. The gene calls are TRBV5-1 and TRBJ2-3, with D perhaps matching TRBD1 (6 bases). This TCR was sampled from a female donor with papillary thyroid cancer or a benign thyroid nodule (not recorded which). Some clones in this sample may be carry-over from other donors' samples. CDR3 amino acids: CASSLGGHSTDTQYF. CDR3 nucleotide sequence: TGCGCCAGCAGCTTGGGGGGACACAGCACAGATACGCAGTATTTT.